This T cell receptor beta chain originates from a study of blood T cell repertoires in COVID-19. On the study more broadly: Samples taken during acute and convalescent COVID-19 were collected in the United States, Italy and Spain.

This clone was picked up one time. Sequencing was performed with immunoSEQ multiplex PCR; in TCRdb, only in-frame clones are kept and a portion is missing. The repertoire holds approximately 90,000 clones, 65% to 90% seen once, with 20% to 25% in the top ten. Germline CDR1 and CDR2: MNHEY and SVGAGI. Trimming pared 0 bases from V and 4 bases from J, leaving 10 bases between. There are 15 residues in the CDR3. Sequenced input: peripheral blood. The chain uses TRBV6-5 and TRBJ1-5; TRBD1 might be the D (6 bases). The clonotype was recovered from a man in his 60s with acute or convalescent COVID-19. CDR3 loop: CASSYSADRNQPQHF. CDR3 nucleotide sequence: TGTGCCAGCAGTTACTCTGCGGACAGAAATCAGCCCCAGCATTTT.